A single sample is the source of the 20 T cell receptor beta chains below, sequenced in a study of cytomegalovirus exposure and HLA in healthy donors. Amplification used 60 Vbeta primers and 13 Jbeta primers. Clones were sequenced by immunoSEQ multiplex PCR, and TCRdb holds only the in-frame ones, with some missing. The sample records some 150,000 clones, over 65% being singletons. Material for sequencing was PBMCs. These receptors came from a female donor in good health and CMV-seronegative.

V and J are TRBV27 and TRBJ1-6, with D unclear. Germline assignment: CDR1 MNHEY and CDR2 SMNVEV (reference sequence). Trimming took off 0 bases at V and 8 bases at J, with 17 bases between the two ends. The CDR3 runs 17 residues. CDR3 nucleotide sequence: TGTGCCAGCAGTTTATCTTACTGGGCCTCGGTGGATTCACCCCTCCACTTT. Translation: CASSLSYWASVDSPLHF.

The rearrangement links TRBV10-3 to TRBJ2-7; 9 bases map to TRBD1. Trimming at V came to 0 bases and at J to 8 bases, leaving 8 bases not matched to a gene. Germline lookup yields CDR1 ENHRY and CDR2 SYGVKD. The length of the CDR3 is 15 residues. CDR3 residues: CAISESRQGGVKQYF. CDR3 nucleotide sequence: TGTGCCATCAGTGAGTCACGACAGGGGGGCGTCAAGCAGTACTTC.

The J gene is TRBJ2-7, the V gene TRBV12-2; the table's D call TRBD2 went unverified against the DNA. TRBV12-2 is a pseudogene. This CDR3 is 15 amino acids long. The CDR3 sequence: CASRKTGGRIGEQYF. CDR3 nucleotides: TGTGCAAGTCGCAAGACGGGGGGGCGAATAGGCGAGCAGTACTTC.

The V and J genes are TRBV11-3 and TRBJ2-1; possible D gene TRBD2, 5 bases. CDR3 size: 13 residues. Per germline, CDR1 SGHNT and CDR2 YENEEA. V lost 5 bases, J lost 6 bases, and 11 bases lay in between. DNA for the CDR3: TGTGCCAGCAGCAGCCAGCGGTCCAATGAGCAGTTCTTC. It translates to CASSSQRSNEQFF.

With regard to this clone: Germline is not matched at one junction end, which may reflect a read error. The rearrangement joins TRBV7-7 to TRBJ2-5, with 8 bases lining up with TRBD2. Germline lookup yields CDR1 SSHAT and CDR2 FNYEAQ (reference sequence). The CDR3 is 16 amino acids. Here the CDR3 reads CASSLGGRREGETQYF. DNA for the CDR3: TGTGCTAGCAGCTTAGGGGGACGTCGGGAGGGAGAGACCCAGTACTTC.

The V and J genes are TRBV7-9 and TRBJ1-2; D is ambiguous. Germline CDR1 SEHNR, CDR2 FQNEAQ (reference sequence). The CDR3 is made up of 11 amino acids. V lost 5 bases and J 4 bases, leaving 5 bases between the germline ends. DNA for the CDR3: TGTGCCAGCAGCCCCCTCTATGGCTACACCTTC. Protein product: CASSPLYGYTF.

This chain links TRBV6-6 with TRBJ2-7, with 10 bases aligning to TRBD1. Germline-derived CDR1 and CDR2 are MNHNY and SVGAGI (reference sequence). CDR3 size: 13 residues. J was trimmed by 11 bases and V by 8 bases; bases with no gene match: 12. CDR3 in DNA: TGTGCCAGCCTCTTAAACCCTGGGACAGGGGAGTACTTC. This encodes CASLLNPGTGEYF.

The V gene is TRBV9, the J gene TRBJ2-5; a possible D gene is TRBD2 (6 bases). Germline V gives CDR1 SGDLS, CDR2 YYNGEE. V lost 4 bases and J lost 2, with 9 bases in between. The CDR3 length is 13 residues. In DNA form, the CDR3 reads TGTGCCAGCAGCAGAGGACTACAAGAGACCCAGTACTTC. It specifies CASSRGLQETQYF.

This clone was seen only a few times. The chain couples TRBV2 to TRBJ1-2, with D hard to call. The ends were cut back, 3 bases at V and 6 bases at J, with 11 bases in the middle. The CDR3 length is 13 residues. The germline V gene encodes CDR1 SNHLY and CDR2 FYNNEI. CDR3 loop: CASSEVEAHGYTF. CDR3 sequence (DNA): TGTGCCAGCAGTGAGGTCGAAGCACATGGCTACACCTTC.

The chain combines TRBV5-1 with TRBJ1-3; D remains unclear. This CDR3 has 15 residues. V was cut by 0 bases and J by 0 bases, with 7 bases left in between. CDR1 SGHRS and CDR2 YFSETQ come from the germline V gene. CDR3 nucleotide sequence: TGCGCCAGCAGCTTGGCCTTCGTCTCTGGAAACACCATATATTTT. Its translation: CASSLAFVSGNTIYF.

The chain recombines TRBV7-9 with TRBJ2-5, with D maybe TRBD1 (5 bases). V lost 2 bases and J 1 base, leaving 11 bases between the germline ends. The CDR3 consists of 15 residues. CDR1 is SEHNR, CDR2 FQNEAQ, per germline (reference sequence). In DNA, the CDR3 is TGTGCCAGCAGCTTACAGACTGGGGCCCAAGAGACCCAGTACTTC. It is translated as CASSLQTGAQETQYF.

The rearrangement joins TRBV5-1 to TRBJ1-1; D is perhaps TRBD1 (5 bases). V was cut by 0 bases and J by 5 bases, with 11 bases left in between. Germline CDR1 and CDR2: SGHRS and YFSETQ. The CDR3 runs 14 residues. Written as DNA, the CDR3 is TGCGCCAGCAGCTTGGTGGGGGGAAGGACTGAAGCTTTCTTT. Translated: CASSLVGGRTEAFF.

This clone was seen only a few times. The chain carries TRBV19 and TRBJ2-7; D gene uncertain. Per germline, CDR1 LNHDA and CDR2 SQIVND (reference sequence). Trimming shortened V by 3 bases and J by 1 base, and 19 bases separated the two germline ends. The CDR3 is 17 residues long. CDR3 coding DNA: TGTGCCAGTAGTATTTTCCCGGGTTCTAACCCATCCTACGAGCAGTACTTC. Its translation: CASSIFPGSNPSYEQYF.

The V call is TRBV7-2, the J call TRBJ2-7, with TRBD2 as a possible D gene (6 bases). Germline V lookup: CDR1 SGHTA, CDR2 FQGNSA. Trimming left V 5 bases short and J 3 bases short, with 17 bases between. The CDR3 has 15 residues. The CDR3: CASSTPGLTRYEQYF. CDR3 sequence (DNA): TGTGCCAGCAGCACCCCGGGACTCACCCGCTACGAGCAGTACTTC.

The J gene is TRBJ2-1, the V gene TRBV15; D perhaps matches TRBD2 (6 bases). V lost 0 bases and J 10 bases, leaving 7 bases between the germline ends. This CDR3 has 12 amino acids. CDR1 LNHNV and CDR2 YYDKDF come from the germline V gene (reference sequence). The CDR3 loop reads CATSRDRGEQFF. The CDR3 DNA sequence: TGTGCCACCAGCAGAGATCGGGGGGAGCAGTTCTTC.

V is TRBV6-9 and J is TRBJ2-7; 7 nucleotides align to TRBD1. Germline V gene lookup returns CDR1 MNHGY and CDR2 SVAAGI. V lost 8 bases to trimming and J lost 7 bases; unmatched junction nucleotides: 23. This CDR3 region has 17 residues. This CDR3 is CASVRVRGMVALGEQYF. The CDR3 nucleotides are TGTGCCAGCGTACGGGTCAGGGGGATGGTTGCGCTGGGGGAGCAGTACTTC.

The CDR3 coding sequence is TGTGCCAGCAGTTTAGGGGTACAGGGCAATCAGCCCCAGCATTTT. Translating gives CASSLGVQGNQPQHF. The chain uses TRBV27 and TRBJ1-5, with a possible D match to TRBD1 (5 bases). In germline, CDR1 is MNHEY, CDR2 SMNVEV (reference sequence). The V gene lost 2 bases and the J gene lost 2 bases, with 10 bases spanning the gap. The CDR3 covers 15 residues.

This clone was observed a few times. V gene TRBV27 combines with J gene TRBJ2-7, with 8 bases matching TRBD1. CDR3 size: 17 residues. Unmatched junction bases numbered 15, after V lost 5 bases and J lost 3 bases. Germline CDR1 and CDR2: MNHEY and SMNVEV (reference sequence). CDR3: CASSRDRNYINYYEQYF. The CDR3 nucleotides read TGTGCCAGCAGTCGGGACAGGAATTATATAAATTACTACGAGCAGTACTTC.

This chain uses TRBV4-1 with TRBJ2-2; 8 bases are a match to TRBD2. The V gene end was trimmed by 1 base and the J gene end by 4 bases; junction bases not matched to a gene: 8. CDR1 and CDR2 from the germline V gene are MGHRA and YSYEKL. CDR3 length: 17 residues. CDR3 nucleotide sequence: TGCGCCAGCAGCCAAGTCGGGGGGGTGGTGGGCACCGGGGAGCTGTTTTTT. Translation: CASSQVGGVVGTGELFF.

The J gene is TRBJ1-3, the V gene TRBV9; 8 bases line up with TRBD1. The germline V gene encodes CDR1 SGDLS and CDR2 YYNGEE. The CDR3 contains 15 residues. V gave up 3 bases and J gave up 3 bases; unmatched junction bases: 5. CDR3 nucleotides: TGTGCCAGCAGCGACCAGGGGGCGCGTGGAAACACCATATATTTT. Its translation: CASSDQGARGNTIYF. Supplemented by reference TRBV9 and TRBJ1-3, the full variable domain reads DSGVTQTPKHLITATGQRVTLRCSPRSGDLSVYWYQQSLDQGLQFLIQYYNGEERAKGNILERFSAQQFPDLHSELNLSSLELGDSALYFCASSDQGARGNTIYFGEGSWLTVV.